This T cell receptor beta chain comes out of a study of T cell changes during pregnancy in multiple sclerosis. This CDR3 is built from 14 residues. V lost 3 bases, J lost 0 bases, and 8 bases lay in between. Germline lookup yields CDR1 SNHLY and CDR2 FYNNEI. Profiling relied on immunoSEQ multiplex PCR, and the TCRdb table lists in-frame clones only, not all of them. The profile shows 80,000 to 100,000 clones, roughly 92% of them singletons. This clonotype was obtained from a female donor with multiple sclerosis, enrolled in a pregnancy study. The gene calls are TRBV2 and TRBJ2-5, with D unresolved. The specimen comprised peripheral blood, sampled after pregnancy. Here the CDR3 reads CASSDGSYQETQYF. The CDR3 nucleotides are TGTGCCAGCAGTGATGGCTCGTACCAAGAGACCCAGTACTTC.